These 17 T cell receptor beta chains originate from one sample sequenced in a study of T-cell reconstitution after alpha-beta-depleted transplantation in children. It was with unique molecular identifiers that the TCRbeta library was prepared. TCRdb used MiXCR to reprocess the PCR reads, holding one entry per CDR3 protein. The data show 200,000 to 250,000 distinct CDR3 sequences, with 12% seen just once and approximately 2.9% held by the top ten. This specimen consisted of PBMCs from the stem cell graft donor, obtained from the stem cell graft. The receptors derive from a human donor who donated a stem cell graft to a child with acute lymphoblastic leukemia.

This clonotype was counted many times. This chain uses TRBV20-1 with TRBJ2-7; TRBD1 matches 7 bases. The CDR3 loop spans 15 amino acids. CDR1 DFQATT and CDR2 SNEGSKA come from the germline V gene (reference sequence). V lost 0 bases and J lost 3; bases outside the gene matches: 8. The CDR3 DNA reads TGCAGTGCTAGAGATCGACAGGGTTGGGTCTACGAGCAGTACTTC. Encoded protein: CSARDRQGWVYEQYF.

This clonotype was seen repeatedly, ten times or more. This sequence joins TRBV18 and TRBJ1-1; no reliable D call. The V and J ends lost 3 bases and 2 bases respectively, with 13 bases between them. Germline lookup yields CDR1 KGHSH and CDR2 LQKENI. The CDR3 is 15 amino acids. The CDR3 DNA is TGTGCCAGCTCACCTGTATCCGGGGTCAACACTGAAGCTTTCTTT. It encodes CASSPVSGVNTEAFF.

Ten or more counts support this clonotype. V and J are TRBV5-1 and TRBJ2-1; D unresolved. The CDR3 length is 13 residues. The V gene's germline CDR1 is SGHRS and CDR2 YFSETQ. V shed 5 bases and J shed 4 bases, with 10 bases lying between them. The CDR3 region is CASRGTEYNEQFF. The CDR3 coding sequence is TGCGCCAGCAGGGGAACAGAGTACAATGAGCAGTTCTTC. The whole variable domain, filled in from reference TRBV5-1 and TRBJ2-1, reads KAGVTQTPRYLIKTRGQQVTLSCSPISGHRSVSWYQQTPGQGLQFLFEYFSETQRNKGNFPGRFSGRQFSNSRSEMNVSTLELGDSALYLCASRGTEYNEQFFGPGTRLTVL.

This clonotype was seen ten or more times. The chain is built from TRBV5-5 and TRBJ1-3; D gene ambiguous. V was trimmed by 3 bases and J by 5 bases, leaving 15 bases between them. Looked up from germline, CDR1 is SGHKS and CDR2 is YYEKEE (reference sequence). CDR3 length: 15 residues. The CDR3 DNA follows: TGTGCCAGCAGCTCTACCTCAATCGGCCGAAACACCATATATTTT. Translation gives CASSSTSIGRNTIYF.

This clonotype was detected many times. The chain links TRBV9 to TRBJ1-1; no clear D gene. The CDR3 loop spans 14 amino acids. Germline CDR1 reads SGDLS; CDR2 reads YYNGEE. V gave up 0 bases and J gave up 1 base, with 7 bases separating them. The CDR3 spells CASSVEPGNTEAFF. DNA of the CDR3: TGTGCCAGCAGCGTAGAACCGGGGAACACTGAAGCTTTCTTT.

The sample holds many counts of this clonotype. This chain connects TRBV20-1 to TRBJ1-5; D might be TRBD1 (5 bases). V was shortened by 5 bases and J by 4 bases, with 12 bases between the two germline ends. Per the germline V gene, CDR1 is DFQATT and CDR2 is SNEGSKA (reference sequence). The CDR3 sequence is 13 residues long. CDR3 protein: CSAGGRENQPQHF. CDR3 nucleotide sequence: TGCAGTGCTGGGGGACGGGAGAATCAGCCCCAGCATTTT.

Many counts were recorded for this clonotype. The chain employs TRBV20-1 and TRBJ2-3, with no clear D. This CDR3 has 15 amino acids. Germline V gene data show CDR1 as DFQATT and CDR2 as SNEGSKA (reference sequence). Between the trimmed V and J ends, which lost 3 bases and 3 bases, there was a span of 16 bases. The CDR3 protein is CSASPLRVGTDTQYF. The CDR3 DNA reads as TGCAGTGCTAGCCCCCTCCGGGTAGGAACAGATACGCAGTATTTT.

Many counts were recorded for this clonotype. The chain couples TRBV20-1 to TRBJ2-1; D is undetermined. The V gene's germline CDR1 is DFQATT and CDR2 SNEGSKA (reference sequence). Trimming removed 0 bases from V and 0 bases from J, with 9 bases in between. This CDR3 comprises 15 residues. The CDR3 reads CSARDRSVSYNEQFF. DNA for the CDR3: TGCAGTGCTAGAGATCGTTCGGTCTCCTACAATGAGCAGTTCTTC.

In this sample, this clonotype turned up many times. This rearrangement joins TRBV20-1 to TRBJ2-2; TRBD2 matches at 10 bases. CDR1 is DFQATT, CDR2 SNEGSKA, per germline (reference sequence). The junction had 3 bases not matched to a gene; V was cut back by 7 bases and J by 4 bases. This CDR3 region has 13 residues. CDR3 sequence: CSVGLAATGELFF. CDR3 DNA sequence: TGCAGTGTCGGACTAGCGGCCACCGGGGAGCTGTTTTTT.

This clonotype was detected ten times or more. The V call is TRBV20-1, the J call TRBJ1-3; possibly TRBD1 for D (5 bases). Germline V gene sequence: CDR1 DFQATT, CDR2 SNEGSKA (reference sequence). Between the trimmed V and J ends, which lost 0 bases and 0 bases, there was a span of 15 bases. The length of the CDR3 is 17 residues. In DNA form, the CDR3 reads TGCAGTGCTAGAGATCCGGCAGGGAGCTCCTCTGGAAACACCATATATTTT. Amino acid sequence: CSARDPAGSSSGNTIYF.

The rearrangement uses TRBV20-1 and TRBJ2-1, with 7 bases identical to TRBD1. CDR3 length: 16 amino acids. The J segment lost 0 bases and the V segment lost 5 bases, leaving 10 bases of the junction unmatched. The germline V gene encodes CDR1 DFQATT and CDR2 SNEGSKA (reference sequence). CDR3 DNA: TGCAGTGCTCCAATTCCGGGACAGAGCTCCTACAATGAGCAGTTCTTC. Encoded protein: CSAPIPGQSSYNEQFF.

Note on this clonotype: A read error may explain this, as a much larger clone is one base away. This rearrangement joins TRBV4-3 to TRBJ2-2; unclear D gene. The CDR3 runs 14 residues. CDR1 and CDR2 (germline): LGHNA, YSLEER. In DNA, the CDR3 is TGCGCCAGCATCCAAGTACTACTCACCGGGGAGCTGTTTTTT. This translates into CASIQVLLTGELFF.

In its sample, this clonotype was seen many times. V usage is TRBV10-2 and J usage is TRBJ2-1; D is undetermined. Germline V gene sequence: CDR1 WSHSY, CDR2 SAAADI. The CDR3 runs 11 residues. Trimming pared 4 bases from V and 7 bases from J, leaving 5 bases between. The CDR3 DNA follows: TGCGCCAGCAGTGGAAGGAATGAGCAGTTCTTC. Its translation: CASSGRNEQFF.

The rearrangement joins TRBV6-2 or TRBV6-3 to TRBJ2-7, with 7 bases identical to TRBD1. Germline lookup yields CDR1 MNHEY and CDR2 SVGEGT. The J segment lost 4 bases and the V segment lost 6 bases, leaving 12 bases of the junction unmatched. The CDR3 covers 15 residues. Written as DNA, the CDR3 is TGTGCCAGCAGCCGGGACAGCTCACTTGGATACGAGCAGTACTTC. Translation: CASSRDSSLGYEQYF.

This clonotype was picked up many times. The chain has TRBV12-3 or TRBV12-4 and TRBJ2-3, with D uncertain. V lost 6 bases to trimming and J lost 7 bases, with 14 bases between them. The CDR3 runs to 13 residues. Written as DNA, the CDR3 is TGTGCCAGCAGCCCGGACGGCAGAAATACGCAGTATTTT. It codes for CASSPDGRNTQYF.

The table lists this clonotype with many counts. This rearrangement joins TRBV13 to TRBJ2-5; 8 bases match TRBD2. Germline CDR1 PRHDT, CDR2 FYEKMQ (reference sequence). The CDR3 is made up of 17 amino acids. The trim removed 5 bases at V and 2 bases at J, leaving 13 bases unmatched. The CDR3 reads CASSAAPSGLTQETQYF. The CDR3 coding sequence is TGTGCCAGCAGCGCCGCCCCTAGCGGGCTCACTCAAGAGACCCAGTACTTC.

Many counts were recorded for this clonotype. The rearrangement joins TRBV6-5 to TRBJ1-5; D is ambiguous. Per germline, CDR1 MNHEY and CDR2 SVGAGI. CDR3 length equals 13 residues. Trimming stripped 4 bases from V and 5 bases from J, with 9 bases between. CDR3: CASSSRIDQPQHF. The CDR3 nucleotides read TGTGCCAGCAGTTCCAGAATCGATCAGCCCCAGCATTTT.